This paragraph covers one T cell receptor (beta chain) sequence. The record originates from a study of OX40 agonist ivuxolimab in advanced cancers. V dropped 4 bases and J dropped 0 bases, with 10 bases sitting between them. The CDR3 runs 14 residues. Germline assignment: CDR1 SGHNT and CDR2 YYREEE (reference sequence). The assay was immunoSEQ multiplex PCR, and TCRdb's table has in-frame clones only and misses some. The sample comprises 96,000 or so clones, 84% of which are singletons, and 4.5% to 6% rests with the top ten. Individuals having autoimmune disease history or systemic immunosuppression were not enrolled.

The sequence derives from an adult with an advanced solid tumor such as melanoma, head and neck, liver or kidney cancer. The source was CD4+ or CD8+ T cells sorted from blood, collected in a trial of the OX40 agonist ivuxolimab. This chain links TRBV5-4 with TRBJ1-1; D may be TRBD1 (6 bases). CDR3 amino acids: CASSVDRLNTEAFF. The CDR3 DNA reads as TGTGCCAGCAGCGTAGACAGGTTGAACACTGAAGCTTTCTTT.